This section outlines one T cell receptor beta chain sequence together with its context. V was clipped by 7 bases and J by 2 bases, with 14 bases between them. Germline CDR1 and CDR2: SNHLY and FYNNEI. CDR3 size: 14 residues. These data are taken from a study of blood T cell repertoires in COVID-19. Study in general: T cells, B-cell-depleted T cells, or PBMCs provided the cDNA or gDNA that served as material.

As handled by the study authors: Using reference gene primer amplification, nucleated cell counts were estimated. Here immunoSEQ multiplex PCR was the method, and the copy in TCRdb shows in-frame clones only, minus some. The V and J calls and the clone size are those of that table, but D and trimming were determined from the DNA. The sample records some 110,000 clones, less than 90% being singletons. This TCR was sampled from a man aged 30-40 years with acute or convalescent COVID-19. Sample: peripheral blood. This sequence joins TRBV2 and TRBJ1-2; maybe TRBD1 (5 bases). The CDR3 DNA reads TGTGCCAGCACCCTTGACGACAGCAACTATGGCTACACCTTC. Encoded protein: CASTLDDSNYGYTF.